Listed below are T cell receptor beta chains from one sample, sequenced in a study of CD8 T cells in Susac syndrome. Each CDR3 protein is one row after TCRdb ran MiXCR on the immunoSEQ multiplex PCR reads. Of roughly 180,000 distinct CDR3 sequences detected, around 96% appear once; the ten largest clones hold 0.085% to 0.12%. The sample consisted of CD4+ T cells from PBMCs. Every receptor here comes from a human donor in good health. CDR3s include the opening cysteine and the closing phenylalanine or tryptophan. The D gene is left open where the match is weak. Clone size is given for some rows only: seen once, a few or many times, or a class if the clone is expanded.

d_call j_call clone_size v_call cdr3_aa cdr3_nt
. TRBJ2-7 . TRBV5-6 CASSSLSGVHEQYF TGTGCCAGCAGTTCCCTGTCGGGAGTCCACGAGCAGTACTTC
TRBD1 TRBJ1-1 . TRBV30 CAWIQGVNTEAFF TGTGCCTGGATCCAGGGGGTGAACACTGAAGCTTTCTTT
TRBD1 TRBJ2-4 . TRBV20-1 CSARTGFDKNIQYF TGCAGTGCAAGGACAGGTTTTGACAAAAACATTCAGTACTTC
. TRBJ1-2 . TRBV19 CASSLRTNPSGYTF TGTGCCAGTAGTTTAAGGACCAATCCCTCCGGCTACACCTTC
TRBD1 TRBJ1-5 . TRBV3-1 CASSQGGTGGAGNQPQHF TGTGCCAGCAGCCAAGGTGGGACAGGGGGCGCCGGCAATCAGCCCCAGCATTTT
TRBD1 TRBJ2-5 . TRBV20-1 CSVGTGEFSETQYF TGCAGTGTGGGGACAGGGGAATTTTCAGAGACCCAGTACTTC
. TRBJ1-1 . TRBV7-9 CASSIRQLEAFF TGTGCCAGCAGCATAAGACAGCTGGAAGCTTTCTTT
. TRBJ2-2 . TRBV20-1 CSARGDLNTGELFF TGCAGTGCTAGGGGGGACTTGAACACCGGGGAGCTGTTTTTT
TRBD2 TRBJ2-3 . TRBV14 CASTLAGSTDTQYF TGTGCCAGCACTTTAGCGGGGAGCACAGATACGCAGTATTTT
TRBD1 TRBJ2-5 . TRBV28 CASRDRGLDPQYF TGTGCCAGCAGGGACAGGGGCTTAGATCCCCAGTACTTC
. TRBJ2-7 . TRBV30 CASDARGEQYF TGTGCCTCCGATGCCAGGGGCGAGCAGTACTTC
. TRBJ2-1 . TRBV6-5 CASSYREKVNEQFF TGTGCCAGCAGTTACCGGGAGAAGGTAAATGAGCAGTTCTTC
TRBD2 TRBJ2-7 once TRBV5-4 CASSRRLAGEGEQYF TGTGCCAGCAGCAGGAGACTAGCGGGAGAAGGGGAGCAGTACTTC
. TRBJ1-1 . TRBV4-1 CASSQGTRGTEAFF TGCGCCAGCAGCCAAGGGACCCGCGGGACTGAAGCTTTCTTT
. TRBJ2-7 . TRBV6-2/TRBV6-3 CASNPTDLVYEQYF TGTGCCAGCAACCCGACGGACCTGGTGTACGAGCAGTACTTC
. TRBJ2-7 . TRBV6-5 CASSWTAITDEQYF TGTGCCAGCAGCTGGACGGCTATAACTGACGAGCAGTACTTC
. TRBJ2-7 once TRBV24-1 CATSDSAGTSYEQYF TGTGCCACCAGTGATTCAGCGGGTACGTCCTACGAGCAGTACTTC
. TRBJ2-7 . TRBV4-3 CASSQDTRGYEQYF TGCGCCAGCAGCCAAGATACCAGGGGCTACGAGCAGTACTTC
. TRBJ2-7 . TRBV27 CASSYRQGGYYEQYF TGTGCCAGCAGTTATAGACAGGGAGGGTACTACGAGCAGTACTTC
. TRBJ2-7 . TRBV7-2 CASSVSSYEQYF TGTGCCAGCAGCGTGAGCTCCTACGAGCAGTACTTC
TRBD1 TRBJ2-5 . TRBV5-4 CASSLQGAGETQYF TGTGCCAGCAGCTTACAGGGGGCGGGAGAGACCCAGTACTTC
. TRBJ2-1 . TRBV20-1 CSARMSTNEQFF TGCAGTGCTAGGATGTCGACCAATGAGCAGTTCTTC
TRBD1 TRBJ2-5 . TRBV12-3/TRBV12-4 CASGSRGLETQYF TGTGCCAGCGGAAGCAGGGGGCTGGAGACCCAGTACTTC
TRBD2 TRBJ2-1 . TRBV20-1 CSAHGGTSGRNEQFF TGCAGTGCCCACGGTGGGACTAGCGGGAGAAATGAGCAGTTCTTC
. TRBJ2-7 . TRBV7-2 CASSLGRNTYEQYF TGTGCCAGCAGCTTAGGACGGAATACCTACGAGCAGTACTTC
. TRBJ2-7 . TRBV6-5 CASSGYRGYEQYF TGTGCCAGCAGCGGATACCGGGGGTACGAGCAGTACTTC
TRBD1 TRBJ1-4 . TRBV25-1 CASSATGGATNEKLFF TGTGCCAGCAGTGCTACAGGGGGCGCAACTAATGAAAAACTGTTTTTT
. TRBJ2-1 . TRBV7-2 CASSPSRALNNEQFF TGTGCCAGCAGCCCCTCGAGGGCCCTCAACAATGAGCAGTTCTTC
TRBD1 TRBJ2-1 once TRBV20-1 CSAPRDRGYEQFF TGCAGTGCCCCGAGAGACAGGGGCTATGAGCAGTTCTTC
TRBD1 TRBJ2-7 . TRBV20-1 CSAPRQGYEQYF TGCAGTGCTCCTCGACAGGGGTACGAGCAGTACTTC
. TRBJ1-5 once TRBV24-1 CATPSPINQPQHF TGTGCCACCCCCTCCCCTATTAATCAGCCCCAGCATTTT
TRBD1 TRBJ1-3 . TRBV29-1 CSVEVGGTGPDTIYF TGCAGCGTTGAAGTAGGTGGGACAGGGCCCGACACCATATATTTT
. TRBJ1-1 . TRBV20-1 CSARVGGQVNTEAFF TGCAGTGCTAGAGTCGGTGGGCAGGTGAACACTGAAGCTTTCTTT
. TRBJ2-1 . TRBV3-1 CASSRPGREQFF TGTGCCAGCAGCCGACCTGGGAGGGAGCAGTTCTTC
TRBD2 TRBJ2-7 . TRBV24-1 CATRRGEGHEQYF TGTGCCACCAGGCGTGGGGAGGGCCACGAGCAGTACTTC
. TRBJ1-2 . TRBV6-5 CASSGDRRPFYGYTF TGTGCCAGCAGTGGAGACAGGCGACCGTTCTATGGCTACACCTTC
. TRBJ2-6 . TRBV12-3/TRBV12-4 CASSSSSGANVLTF TGTGCCAGCAGTTCCAGCTCTGGGGCCAACGTCCTGACTTTC
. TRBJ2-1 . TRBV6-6 CASRPQSSYNEQFF TGTGCCAGCAGACCGCAGAGCTCCTACAATGAGCAGTTCTTC
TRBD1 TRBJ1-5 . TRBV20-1 CSALGQGSNINQPQHF TGCAGTGCCCTGGGACAGGGAAGTAACATCAATCAGCCCCAGCATTTT
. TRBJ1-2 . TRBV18 CASSLQQREALAGYTF TGTGCCAGCTCACTTCAACAACGGGAGGCCTTGGCTGGCTACACCTTC
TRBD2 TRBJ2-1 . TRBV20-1 CSAGASGGVQQFF TGCAGTGCTGGTGCCAGCGGGGGGGTTCAGCAGTTCTTC
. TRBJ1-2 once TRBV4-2 CASSQETDGGYTF TGTGCCAGCAGCCAAGAGACGGACGGAGGCTACACCTTC
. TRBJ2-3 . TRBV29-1 CSVSRALGDTQYF TGCAGCGTTTCCCGGGCCTTGGGAGATACGCAGTATTTT
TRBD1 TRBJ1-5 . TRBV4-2 CASSQDTGQGVNQPQHF TGTGCCAGCAGCCAAGATACGGGACAGGGGGTGAATCAGCCCCAGCATTTT
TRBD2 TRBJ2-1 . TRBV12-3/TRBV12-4 CASSLASGRHEQFF TGTGCCAGCAGTTTGGCTAGCGGGAGGCATGAGCAGTTCTTC
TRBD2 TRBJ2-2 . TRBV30 CAWGRDAGELFF TGTGCCTGGGGGAGGGATGCCGGGGAGCTGTTTTTT
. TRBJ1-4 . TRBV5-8 CASSLAHGRRADEKLFF TGTGCCAGCAGCTTGGCCCACGGCAGGCGAGCCGATGAAAAACTGTTTTTT
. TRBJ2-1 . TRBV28 CASSLGGARGNEQFF TGTGCCAGCAGTTTAGGGGGCGCCAGGGGCAATGAGCAGTTCTTC
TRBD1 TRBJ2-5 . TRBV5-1 CASSMDRFGETQYF TGCGCCAGCAGCATGGACAGGTTCGGCGAGACCCAGTACTTC
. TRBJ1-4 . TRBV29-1 CSVFAGGKLFF TGCAGCGTTTTCGCTGGGGGGAAACTGTTTTTT
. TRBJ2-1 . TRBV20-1 CSAIRGSYNEQFF TGCAGTGCTATAAGGGGTTCCTACAATGAGCAGTTCTTC
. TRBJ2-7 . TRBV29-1 CSASQRGSIYEQYF TGCAGCGCATCCCAGAGGGGGTCGATCTACGAGCAGTACTTC
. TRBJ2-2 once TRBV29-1 CSVKTGPNTGELFF TGCAGCGTTAAGACAGGTCCGAACACCGGGGAGCTGTTTTTT
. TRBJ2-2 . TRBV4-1 CASSQARSGTGELFF TGCGCCAGCAGCCAAGCTAGGTCGGGCACCGGGGAGCTGTTTTTT
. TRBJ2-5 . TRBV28 CASSWALGRETQYF TGTGCCAGCAGTTGGGCCTTAGGGCGAGAGACCCAGTACTTC
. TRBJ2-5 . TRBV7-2 CASSLTEGRETQYF TGTGCCAGCAGCTTAACCGAGGGCCGAGAGACCCAGTACTTC
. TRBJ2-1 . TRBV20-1 CSFLGPAMLNEQFF TGCAGTTTCCTCGGCCCAGCGATGTTGAATGAGCAGTTCTTC
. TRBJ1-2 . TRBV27 CASSPGLSYGYTF TGTGCCAGCAGCCCGGGACTCTCCTATGGCTACACCTTC